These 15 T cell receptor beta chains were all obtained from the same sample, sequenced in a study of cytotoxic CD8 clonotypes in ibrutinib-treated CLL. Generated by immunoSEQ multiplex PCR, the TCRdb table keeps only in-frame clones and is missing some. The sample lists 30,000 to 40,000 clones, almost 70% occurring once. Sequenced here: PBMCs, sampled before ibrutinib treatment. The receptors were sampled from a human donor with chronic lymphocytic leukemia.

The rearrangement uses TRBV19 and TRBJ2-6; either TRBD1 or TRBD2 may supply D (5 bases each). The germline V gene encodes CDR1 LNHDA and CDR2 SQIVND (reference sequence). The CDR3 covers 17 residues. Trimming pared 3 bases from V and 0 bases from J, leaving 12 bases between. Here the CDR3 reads CASSMRGHNSGANVLTF. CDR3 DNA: TGTGCCAGTAGTATGAGGGGTCACAACTCTGGGGCCAACGTCCTGACTTTC.

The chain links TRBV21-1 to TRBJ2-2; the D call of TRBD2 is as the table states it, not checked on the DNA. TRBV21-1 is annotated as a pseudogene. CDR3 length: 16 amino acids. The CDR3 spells CASSKLGKTGTGELFF. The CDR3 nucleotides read TGTGCCAGCAGCAAACTGGGGAAAACGGGAACCGGGGAGCTGTTTTTT.

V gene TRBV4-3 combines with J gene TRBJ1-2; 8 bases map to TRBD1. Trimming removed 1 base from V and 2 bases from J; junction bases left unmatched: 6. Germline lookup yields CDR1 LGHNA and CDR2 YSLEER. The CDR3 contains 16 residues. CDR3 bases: TGCGCCAGCAGCCAAGTTCTAAGGACAGGGAACTATGGCTACACCTTC. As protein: CASSQVLRTGNYGYTF.

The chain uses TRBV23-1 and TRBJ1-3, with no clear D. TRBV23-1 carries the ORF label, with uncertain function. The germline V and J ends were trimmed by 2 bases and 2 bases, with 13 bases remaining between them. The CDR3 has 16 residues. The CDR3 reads CASSQSTMVTGNTIYF. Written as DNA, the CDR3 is TGCGCCAGCAGTCAAAGTACAATGGTGACTGGAAACACCATATATTTT.

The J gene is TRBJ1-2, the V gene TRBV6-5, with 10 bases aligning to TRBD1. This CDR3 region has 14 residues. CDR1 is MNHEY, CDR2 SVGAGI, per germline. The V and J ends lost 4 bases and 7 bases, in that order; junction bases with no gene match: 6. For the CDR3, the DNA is TGTGCCAGCAGTTCCGGGACAGGGGAAGGTGGCTACACCTTC. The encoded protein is CASSSGTGEGGYTF.

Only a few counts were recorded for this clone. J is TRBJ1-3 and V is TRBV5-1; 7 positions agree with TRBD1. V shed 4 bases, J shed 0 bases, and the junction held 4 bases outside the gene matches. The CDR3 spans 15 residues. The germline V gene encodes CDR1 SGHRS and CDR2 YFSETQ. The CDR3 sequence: CASSEQGHSGNTIYF. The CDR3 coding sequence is TGCGCCAGCAGCGAACAGGGGCACTCTGGAAACACCATATATTTT. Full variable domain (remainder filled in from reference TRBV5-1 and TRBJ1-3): KAGVTQTPRYLIKTRGQQVTLSCSPISGHRSVSWYQQTPGQGLQFLFEYFSETQRNKGNFPGRFSGRQFSNSRSEMNVSTLELGDSALYLCASSEQGHSGNTIYFGEGSWLTVV.

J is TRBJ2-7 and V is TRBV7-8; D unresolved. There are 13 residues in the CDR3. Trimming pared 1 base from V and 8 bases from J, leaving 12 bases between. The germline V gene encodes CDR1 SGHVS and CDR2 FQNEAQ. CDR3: CASSLEPLQQQYF. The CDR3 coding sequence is TGTGCCAGCAGCTTAGAACCTCTCCAGCAGCAGTACTTC.

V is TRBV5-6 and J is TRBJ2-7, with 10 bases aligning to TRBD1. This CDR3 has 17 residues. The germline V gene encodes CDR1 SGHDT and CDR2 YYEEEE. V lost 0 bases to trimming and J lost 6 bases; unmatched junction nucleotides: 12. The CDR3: CASSLDGGTGASLEQYF. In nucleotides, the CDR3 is TGTGCCAGCAGCTTGGACGGTGGGACAGGGGCCTCCCTCGAGCAGTACTTC. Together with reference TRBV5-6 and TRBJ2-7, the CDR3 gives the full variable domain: DAGVTQSPTHLIKTRGQQVTLRCSPKSGHDTVSWYQQALGQGPQFIFQYYEEEERQRGNFPDRFSGHQFPNYSSELNVNALLLGDSALYLCASSLDGGTGASLEQYFGPGTRLTVT.

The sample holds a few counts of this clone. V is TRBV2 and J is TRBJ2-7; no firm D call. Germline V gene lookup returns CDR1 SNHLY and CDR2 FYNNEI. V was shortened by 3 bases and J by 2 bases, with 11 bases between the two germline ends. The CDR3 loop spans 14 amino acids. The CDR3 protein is CASSDLGSAYEQYF. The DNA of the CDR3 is TGTGCCAGCAGTGATCTCGGGTCAGCCTACGAGCAGTACTTC.

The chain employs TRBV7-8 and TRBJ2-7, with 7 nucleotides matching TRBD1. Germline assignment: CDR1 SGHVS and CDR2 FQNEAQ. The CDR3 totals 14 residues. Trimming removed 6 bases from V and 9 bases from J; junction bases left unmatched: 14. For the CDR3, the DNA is TGTGCCAGCAGTATTGGACAGGAGCGCTTTTGGCAGTACTTC. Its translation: CASSIGQERFWQYF.

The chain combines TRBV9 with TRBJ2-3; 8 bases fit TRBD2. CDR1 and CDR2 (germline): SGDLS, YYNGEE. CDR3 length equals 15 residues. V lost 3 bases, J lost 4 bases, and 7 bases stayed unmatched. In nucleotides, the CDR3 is TGTGCCAGCAGCGACTCAGCGGGAGTCGCAGATACGCAGTATTTT. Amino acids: CASSDSAGVADTQYF.

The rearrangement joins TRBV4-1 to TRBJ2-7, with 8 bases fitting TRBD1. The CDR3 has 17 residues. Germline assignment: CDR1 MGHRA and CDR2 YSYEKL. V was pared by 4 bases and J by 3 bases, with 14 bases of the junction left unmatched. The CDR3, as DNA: TGCGCCAGCAGCCGCAGTCGCCCGGGACAGGCGGGCTACGAGCAGTACTTC. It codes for CASSRSRPGQAGYEQYF.

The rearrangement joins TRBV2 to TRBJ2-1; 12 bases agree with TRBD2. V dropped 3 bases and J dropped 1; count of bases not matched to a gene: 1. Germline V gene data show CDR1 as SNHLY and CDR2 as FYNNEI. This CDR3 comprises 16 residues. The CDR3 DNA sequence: TGTGCCAGCAGTGAGCTAGCGGGAGGGTCCTACAATGAGCAGTTCTTC. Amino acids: CASSELAGGSYNEQFF.

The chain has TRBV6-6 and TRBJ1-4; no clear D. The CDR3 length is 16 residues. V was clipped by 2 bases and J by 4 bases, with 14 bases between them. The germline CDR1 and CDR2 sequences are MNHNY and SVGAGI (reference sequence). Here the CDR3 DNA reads TGTGCCAGCAGTTACCTACCCTGGAGGAGTAATGAAAAACTGTTTTTT. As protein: CASSYLPWRSNEKLFF.

Written as DNA, the CDR3 is TGTGCCAGCAGCCCCAGGGGATCAGTCTACGAGCAGTACTTC. Protein product: CASSPRGSVYEQYF. The V gene is TRBV28, the J gene TRBJ2-7, with D maybe TRBD1 (6 bases). Germline lookup yields CDR1 MDHEN and CDR2 SYDVKM. The germline V and J ends were trimmed by 6 bases and 3 bases, with 15 bases remaining between them. This CDR3 comprises 14 residues.